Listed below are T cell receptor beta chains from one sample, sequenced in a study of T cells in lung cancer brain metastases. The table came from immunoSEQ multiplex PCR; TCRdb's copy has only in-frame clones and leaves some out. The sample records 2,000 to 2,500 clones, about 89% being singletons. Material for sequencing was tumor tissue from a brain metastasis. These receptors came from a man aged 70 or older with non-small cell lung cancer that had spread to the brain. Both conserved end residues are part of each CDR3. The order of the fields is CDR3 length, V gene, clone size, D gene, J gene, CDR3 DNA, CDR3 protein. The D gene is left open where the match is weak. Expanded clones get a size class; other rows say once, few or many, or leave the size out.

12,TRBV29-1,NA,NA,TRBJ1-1,TGCAGCGTTAACGCGGGGAACACTGAAGCTTTCTTT,CSVNAGNTEAFF
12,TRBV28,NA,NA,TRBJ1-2,TGTGCCAGCAGTTTTGCAGGGTATGGCTACACCTTC,CASSFAGYGYTF
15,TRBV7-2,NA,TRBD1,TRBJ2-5,TGTGCCAGCAGCTTAGAGACAGGGCGGTGGGAGACCCAGTACTTC,CASSLETGRWETQYF
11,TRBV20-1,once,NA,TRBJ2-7,TGCAGTGCCGAGACTAACTACGAGCAGTACTTC,CSAETNYEQYF
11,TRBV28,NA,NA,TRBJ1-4,TGTGCCAGCGGGGACGCTGAAAAACTGTTTTTT,CASGDAEKLFF
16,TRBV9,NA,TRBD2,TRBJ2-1,TGTGCCAGCAGCGTAGAGTTGCGGGGGGGCCGCGATGAGCAGTTCTTC,CASSVELRGGRDEQFF
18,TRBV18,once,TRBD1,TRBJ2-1,TGTGCCAGCTCACCCCGAGGCGAGACAGGGGACTCCTACAATGAGCAGTTCTTC,CASSPRGETGDSYNEQFF
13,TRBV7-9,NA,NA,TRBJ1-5,TGTGCCAGCAGCTTGGGGGGCAGGCAGCCCCAGCATTTT,CASSLGGRQPQHF
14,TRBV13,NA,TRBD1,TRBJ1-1,TGTGCCAGCAGCGACGGGACAGGGGACACTGAAGCTTTCTTT,CASSDGTGDTEAFF
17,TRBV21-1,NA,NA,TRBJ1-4,TGTGCCAGCAGCAAAGTAAGGGCGACGGGCGAGAATGAAAAACTGTTTTTT,CASSKVRATGENEKLFF
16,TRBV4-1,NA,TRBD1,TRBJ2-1,TGCGCCAGCAGCGGAAGACAGGGTCGGTCCTACAATAAGCAGTTCTTC,CASSGRQGRSYNKQFF
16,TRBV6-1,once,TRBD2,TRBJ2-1,TGTGCCAGCAGTGGGGGACTAGCTAGCTCCTACAATGAGCAGTTCTTC,CASSGGLASSYNEQFF
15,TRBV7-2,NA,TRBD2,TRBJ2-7,TGTGCCAGCAGGCGGGCTAGCGGGAGTCAGGGGGAGCAGTACTTC,CASRRASGSQGEQYF
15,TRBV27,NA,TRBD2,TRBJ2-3,TGTGCCAGCAGTTCTCCCGGGACTACCACAGATACGCAGTATTTT,CASSSPGTTTDTQYF
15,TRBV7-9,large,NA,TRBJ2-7,TGTGCCAGCAGCTTACCCAGGGGAAAGGGCTACGAGCAGTACTTC,CASSLPRGKGYEQYF
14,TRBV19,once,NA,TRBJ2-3,TGTGCCAGTAGTGCGGACGGAACGCCAGATACGCAGTATTTT,CASSADGTPDTQYF
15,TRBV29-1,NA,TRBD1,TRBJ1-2,TGCAGCGTTGTTCAGGGACAGCAGGGCCCCTATGGCTACACCTTC,CSVVQGQQGPYGYTF
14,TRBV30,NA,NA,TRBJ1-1,TGTGCCTGGCTCCCGGGACACGCGAACACTGAAGCTTTCTTT,CAWLPGHANTEAFF
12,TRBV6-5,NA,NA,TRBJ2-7,TGTGCCAGCAAGGGCTCAAACTACGAGCAGTACTTT,CASKGSNYEQYF
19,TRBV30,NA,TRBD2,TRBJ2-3,TGTGCCTGGAGTACACGAGCGGGAGGGCCGTCCCTCAGCACAGATACGCAGTATTTT,CAWSTRAGGPSLSTDTQYF
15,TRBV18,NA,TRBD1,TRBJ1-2,TGTGCCAGCTCACCGACCGGACAGGGGGCTTCGGGCTACACCTTC,CASSPTGQGASGYTF
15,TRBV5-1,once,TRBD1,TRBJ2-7,TGCGCCAGTAGCTTGCTAGGGGACAGGGTAGACGAGCAGTACTTC,CASSLLGDRVDEQYF
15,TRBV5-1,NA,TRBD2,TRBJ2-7,TGCGCCAGCAGCTTGGGTCCGGGGGGGACCTACGAGCAGTACTTC,CASSLGPGGTYEQYF
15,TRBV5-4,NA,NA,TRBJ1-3,TGTGCCAGCAGCTTCGGAGGGGTTGGTGGAAACACCATATATTTT,CASSFGGVGGNTIYF
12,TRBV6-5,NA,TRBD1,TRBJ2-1,TGTGCCAGCAGTTACCGGGACAGGGTACAGTTCTTC,CASSYRDRVQFF
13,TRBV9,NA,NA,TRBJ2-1,TGTGCCAGCAGCCCATACGCCCGCGATGAGCAGTTCTTC,CASSPYARDEQFF
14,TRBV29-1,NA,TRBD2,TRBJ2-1,TGCAGCGTTTCCGGGACTAACCTGCATGCTGAGCAGTTCTTC,CSVSGTNLHAEQFF
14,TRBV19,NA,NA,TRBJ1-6,TGTGCCAGTAAGGACCGGGGGGGGGATTCACCCCTCCACTTT,CASKDRGGDSPLHF
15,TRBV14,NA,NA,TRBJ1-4,TGTGCCAGCAGCCAAGAAGGGGGGCTTAATGAAAAACTGTTTTTT,CASSQEGGLNEKLFF
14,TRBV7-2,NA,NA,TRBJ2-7,TGTGCCAGCACGAGAGGAGGTAGATCCGTCGAGCAGTACTTC,CASTRGGRSVEQYF
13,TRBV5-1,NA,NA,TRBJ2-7,TGCGCCAGCAGCCCCGCGGATCGTTACGAGCAGTACTTC,CASSPADRYEQYF
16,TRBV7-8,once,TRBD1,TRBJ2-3,TGTGCCAGCAGCTTAGCGTGGACAGGGGTCGCAGATACGCAGTATTTT,CASSLAWTGVADTQYF
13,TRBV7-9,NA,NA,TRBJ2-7,TGCGCCAGCAGCCAAAAGCTGCACTACGAGCAGTACTTC,CASSQKLHYEQYF
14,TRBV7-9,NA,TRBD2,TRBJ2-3,TGTGCCAGCAGCAGGACTAGCGGCACAGATACGCAGTATTTT,CASSRTSGTDTQYF
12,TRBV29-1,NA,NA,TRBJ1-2,TGCAGCGTTGCAAAGACCGATTATGGCTACACCTTC,CSVAKTDYGYTF
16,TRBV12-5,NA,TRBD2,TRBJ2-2,TGTGCTAGTGGTTTTACTAGCGGGTCGAACACCGGGGAGCTGTTTTTT,CASGFTSGSNTGELFF
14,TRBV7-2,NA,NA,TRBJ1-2,TGTGCCAGCAGCGATGACAGGAGAAACTATGGCTACACCTTC,CASSDDRRNYGYTF
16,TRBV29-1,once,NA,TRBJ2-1,TGCAGCGTCCACGGCCTTGAGCGGAATAACCCCAATGAGCAGTTCTTC,CSVHGLERNNPNEQFF
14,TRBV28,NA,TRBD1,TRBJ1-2,TGTGCCAGCAGTTCCGACAGGGGGATTTATGGTTACACCTTC,CASSSDRGIYGYTF
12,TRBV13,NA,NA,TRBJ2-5,TGTGCCAGCAGCTTAGCCAGGGAGACCCAGTACTTC,CASSLARETQYF
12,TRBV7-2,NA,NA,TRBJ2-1,TGTGCTAGCAGCCGTAACAGGGATGAGCAGTTCTTC,CASSRNRDEQFF
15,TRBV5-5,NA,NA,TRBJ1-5,TGTGCCAGCAGCTTGGAACCCGGCAGGGGCAAGCCCCAGCATTTT,CASSLEPGRGKPQHF
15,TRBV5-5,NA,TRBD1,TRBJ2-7,TGTGCCAGCAGCTTGGCCGGGACAGGGGGCGCGCAGCAGTACTTC,CASSLAGTGGAQQYF
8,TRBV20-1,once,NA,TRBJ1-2,TGCAGTGCCCCAGGCTACACCTTC,CSAPGYTF
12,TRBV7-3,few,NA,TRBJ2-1,TGTGCCAGCAGCTTAAGTAGGGGTGAGCAGTTCTTC,CASSLSRGEQFF
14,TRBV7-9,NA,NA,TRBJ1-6,TGTGCCAGCAGCTACTTAAGTCCCAATTCACCCCTCCACTTT,CASSYLSPNSPLHF
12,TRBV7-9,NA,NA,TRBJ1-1,TGTGCCAGCAGTCGTAGGGGGGCTGAAGCTTTCTTT,CASSRRGAEAFF
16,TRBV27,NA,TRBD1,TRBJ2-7,TGTGCCAGCAGTTACGCCGGGACAGGAAGCTCCTACGAGCAGTACTTC,CASSYAGTGSSYEQYF